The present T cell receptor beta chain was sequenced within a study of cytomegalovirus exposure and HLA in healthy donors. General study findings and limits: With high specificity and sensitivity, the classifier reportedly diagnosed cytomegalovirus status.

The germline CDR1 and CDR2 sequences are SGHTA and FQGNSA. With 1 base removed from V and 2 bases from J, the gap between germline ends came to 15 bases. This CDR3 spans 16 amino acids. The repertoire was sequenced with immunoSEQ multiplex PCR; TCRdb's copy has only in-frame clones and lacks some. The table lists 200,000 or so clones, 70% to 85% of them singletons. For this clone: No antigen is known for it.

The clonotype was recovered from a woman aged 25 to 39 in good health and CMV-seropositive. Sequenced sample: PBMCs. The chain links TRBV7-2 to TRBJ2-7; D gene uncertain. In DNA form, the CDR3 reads TGTGCCAGCAGCTTAGTCGGGTCGATCGGCACCTACGAGCAGTACTTC. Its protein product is CASSLVGSIGTYEQYF. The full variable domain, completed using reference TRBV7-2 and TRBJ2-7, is GAGVSQSPSNKVTEKGKDVELRCDPISGHTALYWYRQSLGQGLEFLIYFQGNSAPDKSGLPSDRFSAERTGGSVSTLTIQRTQQEDSAVYLCASSLVGSIGTYEQYFGPGTRLTVT.